This T cell receptor (beta chain) was obtained from a study of blood T cell repertoires in COVID-19. In the source study's methods: Nucleated cell counts were estimated from reference gene primer amplification. TCRdb's table, derived via immunoSEQ multiplex PCR, lists solely in-frame clones and lacks some. Clonal size and the V and J genes are those of that table, whereas D and trimming came from the DNA. The sample lists approximately 75,000 clones, 85% to 90% occurring once. Germline V gives CDR1 KGHSH, CDR2 LQKENI. The CDR3 sequence is 15 residues long. V shed 5 bases and J 5 bases; nucleotides not matched to a gene: 7.

The sequence derives from a man older than 75 with acute or convalescent COVID-19. Sequenced: peripheral blood. This chain links TRBV18 with TRBJ2-5; 11 bases align to TRBD1. CDR3 nucleotide sequence: TGTGCCAGCTCAACCGGGACAGGGGGTTCGGAGACCCAGTACTTC. Amino acid sequence: CASSTGTGGSETQYF.